These 24 T cell receptor beta chains came from one sample sequenced in a study of PD-1 blockade in classical Hodgkin lymphoma. Documented time point: cycle 4 day 1 (C4D1), after 6 weeks of nivolumab. No patient escaped relapse after autologous stem cell transplantation, and brentuximab vedotin exposure varied. Method: immunoSEQ multiplex PCR; TCRdb's copy keeps in-frame clones and lacks some. Of approximately 65,000 clones detected, more than 90% appear once; the ten largest clones hold 6.5% to 9.5%. The sequencing used peripheral blood mononuclear cells (PBMCs), collected before the fourth cycle of nivolumab. The receptor source for this set is a human donor with classical Hodgkin lymphoma.

The chain has TRBV5-4 and TRBJ2-5, with D unresolved. The germline V gene has CDR1 SGHNT and CDR2 YYREEE (reference sequence). The CDR3 runs 12 residues. The V and J ends lost 1 base and 0 bases respectively, with 1 base between them. The CDR3 loop is CASSLYQETQYF. Here the CDR3 DNA reads TGTGCCAGCAGCTTGTACCAAGAGACCCAGTACTTC.

The J gene is TRBJ2-1, the V gene TRBV7-9, with TRBD2 matching 8 bases. This CDR3 region has 17 residues. V shed 5 bases and J 5 bases; nucleotides not matched to a gene: 14. The V gene's germline CDR1 is SEHNR and CDR2 FQNEAQ (reference sequence). The CDR3 is CASSPRGSGSMHNEQFF. The CDR3 region has the DNA TGTGCCAGCAGCCCCAGAGGGAGCGGGAGTATGCACAATGAGCAGTTCTTC.

The chain uses TRBV7-2 and TRBJ1-2, with a tentative D call TRBD1 (5 bases). Germline-derived CDR1 and CDR2 are SGHTA and FQGNSA. The CDR3 runs 15 residues. The germline V and J ends were trimmed by 3 bases and 2 bases, with 13 bases remaining between them. The CDR3: CASSLGSGRNYGYTF. The CDR3 region has the DNA TGTGCCAGCAGCTTGGGTTCAGGGCGAAACTATGGCTACACCTTC. Combining the CDR3 with reference TRBV7-2 and TRBJ1-2 gives the whole variable domain GAGVSQSPSNKVTEKGKDVELRCDPISGHTALYWYRQSLGQGLEFLIYFQGNSAPDKSGLPSDRFSAERTGGSVSTLTIQRTQQEDSAVYLCASSLGSGRNYGYTFGSGTRLTVV.

This clone appeared once. The chain has TRBV11-2 and TRBJ2-3; TRBD1 matches 7 bases. Trimming at V came to 5 bases and at J to 2 bases, leaving 10 bases not matched to a gene. The CDR3 sequence is 16 residues long. Germline V gene data show CDR1 as SGHAT and CDR2 as FQNNGV. The CDR3 DNA reads as TGTGCCAGCAGCCAAAGGGATGACAGGGTCACAGATACGCAGTATTTT. Translating it yields CASSQRDDRVTDTQYF. The full variable domain, its missing parts supplied by reference TRBV11-2 and TRBJ2-3, is EAGVAQSPRYKIIEKRQSVAFWCNPISGHATLYWYQQILGQGPKLLIQFQNNGVVDDSQLPKDRFSAERLKGVDSTLKIQPAKLEDSAVYLCASSQRDDRVTDTQYFGPGTRLTVL.

The genes are TRBV7-5 and TRBJ2-5; no check of the table's D call, TRBD1, against the DNA was made. The J call may be in error: the DNA end matches TRBJ2-7 better. TRBV7-5 counts as a pseudogene. The CDR3 is 14 amino acids. Written as DNA, the CDR3 is TGTGCCAGAAGCGTTACAGGGTTCCCCTACGAGCAGTACTTC. It is translated as CARSVTGFPYEQYF.

The chain links TRBV4-1 to TRBJ2-2, with 12 bases fitting TRBD2. Unmatched junction bases numbered 7, after V lost 4 bases and J lost 1 base. The CDR3 totals 18 residues. Germline V gene data show CDR1 as MGHRA and CDR2 as YSYEKL. CDR3 nucleotides: TGCGCCAGCAGCCGGCCGAGACTAGCGGGAGAGAACACCGGGGAGCTGTTTTTT. It translates to CASSRPRLAGENTGELFF.

The rearrangement joins TRBV5-8 to TRBJ2-3; TRBD2 matches 9 bases. Germline lookup yields CDR1 SGHTS and CDR2 YDEGEE. The CDR3 runs 16 residues. V lost 5 bases and J lost 1; bases outside the gene matches: 8. The CDR3 loop is CASSFTLAGGTDTQYF. The CDR3 nucleotides read TGTGCCAGCAGTTTTACATTAGCGGGGGGCACAGATACGCAGTATTTT.

This clone showed up just once. This chain uses TRBV6-6 with TRBJ1-6; D is unclear. Germline V CDR1 and CDR2: MNHNY, SVGAGI (reference sequence). The CDR3 extends over 11 amino acids. Trimming took 6 bases from V and 9 from J, leaving 6 bases between them. The CDR3 protein is CASSNVSPLHF. The CDR3 coding sequence is TGTGCCAGCAGCAACGTTTCACCCCTCCACTTT.

V usage is TRBV6-5 and J usage is TRBJ2-1, with D perhaps matching TRBD2 (5 bases). V lost 5 bases and J lost 3, with 8 bases in between. The CDR3 is 13 residues long. Germline values: CDR1 MNHEY, CDR2 SVGAGI. The CDR3 loop reads CASSLRDYNEQFF. CDR3 sequence (DNA): TGTGCCAGCAGTCTCCGGGACTACAATGAGCAGTTCTTC.

In its sample, this clone was seen once. This rearrangement joins TRBV5-6 to TRBJ1-2; no firm D call. The CDR3 length is 13 residues. Between the trimmed V and J ends, which lost 3 bases and 0 bases, there was a span of 6 bases. The germline gives CDR1 SGHDT, CDR2 YYEEEE. CDR3 bases: TGTGCCAGCAGCTCCAGGACTAACTATGGCTACACCTTC. It encodes CASSSRTNYGYTF.

J is TRBJ1-1 and V is TRBV28, with 8 bases lining up with TRBD1. The CDR3 is 15 residues long. Trimming removed 3 bases from V and 4 bases from J; junction bases left unmatched: 7. Germline CDR1 reads MDHEN; CDR2 reads SYDVKM. The DNA of the CDR3 is TGTGCCAGCAGTTTTCAGGCAGGGGGCGGCACTGAAGCTTTCTTT. Encoded protein: CASSFQAGGGTEAFF.

This clone showed up just once. This sequence joins TRBV27 and TRBJ2-7; D unresolved. Germline V lookup: CDR1 MNHEY, CDR2 SMNVEV (reference sequence). The CDR3 runs 12 residues. V was cut by 7 bases and J by 3 bases, with 10 bases left in between. In nucleotides, the CDR3 is TGTGCCAGCATTTGGCCGTTCTACGAGCAGTACTTC. Its translation: CASIWPFYEQYF.

The chain recombines TRBV6-1 with TRBJ2-1; D unresolved. The germline CDR1 and CDR2 sequences are MNHNS and SASEGT. The ends were cut back, 8 bases at V and 6 bases at J, with 14 bases in the middle. The length of the CDR3 is 13 residues. CDR3 coding DNA: TGTGCCAGCCGCCTCATTGTGCCCAATGAGCAGTTCTTC. Amino acid sequence: CASRLIVPNEQFF.

DNA of the CDR3: TGTGCCAGCAGTCTCTCGAGGGCCCTGAACACTGAAGCTTTCTTT. Its translation is CASSLSRALNTEAFF. This rearrangement joins TRBV2 to TRBJ1-1; D uncertain. The ends were cut back, 5 bases at V and 0 bases at J, with 13 bases in the middle. Per germline, CDR1 SNHLY and CDR2 FYNNEI. The CDR3 contains 15 residues.

The V and J genes are TRBV5-6 and TRBJ2-3; a possible D gene is TRBD1 (6 bases). The CDR3 spans 15 residues. Trimming took 0 bases from V and 5 from J, leaving 13 bases between them. Per the germline V gene, CDR1 is SGHDT and CDR2 is YYEEEE. CDR3 coding DNA: TGTGCCAGCAGCTTGGCATGGGGGCCGGGAGATACGCAGTATTTT. This translates into CASSLAWGPGDTQYF.

The chain has TRBV5-4 and TRBJ2-3; 12 bases line up with TRBD1. The CDR3 loop spans 16 amino acids. CDR1 is SGHNT and CDR2 is YYREEE in the germline V gene (reference sequence). Trimming removed 4 bases from V and 4 bases from J; junction bases left unmatched: 7. CDR3 amino acids: CASSPWGTGGADTQYF. The CDR3 bases are TGTGCCAGCAGCCCATGGGGGACAGGGGGCGCAGATACGCAGTATTTT.

The rearrangement uses TRBV2 and TRBJ1-4; a weak D match, TRBD1 (5 bases). This CDR3 contains 14 residues. Germline V lookup: CDR1 SNHLY, CDR2 FYNNEI. V was shortened by 5 bases and J by 2 bases, with 9 bases between the two germline ends. The CDR3 nucleotides read TGTGCCAGCAGTCTCAGGGAGACTAATGAAAAACTGTTTTTT. It codes for CASSLRETNEKLFF.

The CDR3: CASRLAGDTEAFF. In DNA form, the CDR3 reads TGTGCCAGCAGGTTGGCAGGGGACACTGAAGCTTTCTTT. The genes are TRBV7-9 and TRBJ1-1; perhaps TRBD1 as D (6 bases). This CDR3 has 13 amino acids. Germline CDR1 reads SEHNR; CDR2 reads FQNEAQ (reference sequence). Deletions cut 6 bases from V and 3 bases from J, with 11 bases between.

This clone was seen a handful of times. The chain is built from TRBV6-5 and TRBJ2-1; 7 positions agree with TRBD2. The CDR3 covers 15 residues. Germline assignment: CDR1 MNHEY and CDR2 SVGAGI. After removal of 4 bases from V and 6 bases from J, the junction contained 9 bases not matched to a gene. In DNA form, the CDR3 reads TGTGCCAGCAGTTCGCAGAATGGCGGGAGCAATGAGCAGTTCTTC. This sequence encodes CASSSQNGGSNEQFF.

The V gene is TRBV7-4, the J gene TRBJ2-4, with D tentatively TRBD1 (5 bases). The CDR3 has 16 residues. V was cut by 5 bases and J by 0 bases, with 14 bases left in between. Per germline, CDR1 SGHVT and CDR2 SQSDAQ. The CDR3 DNA reads TGTGCCAGCAGCCAAGAGCCAGGGCTAGCCAAAAACATTCAGTACTTC. Protein: CASSQEPGLAKNIQYF.

This chain links TRBV5-4 with TRBJ2-1; TRBD2 matches at 13 bases. The CDR3 length is 15 residues. V shed 2 bases, J shed 7 bases, and the junction held 3 bases outside the gene matches. CDR1 is SGHNT, CDR2 YYREEE, per germline (reference sequence). DNA for the CDR3: TGTGCCAGCAGCTTAAGGACTAGCGGGAGAAATGAGCAGTTCTTC. Protein sequence: CASSLRTSGRNEQFF. Together with reference TRBV5-4 and TRBJ2-1, the CDR3 gives the full variable domain: ETGVTQSPTHLIKTRGQQVTLRCSSQSGHNTVSWYQQALGQGPQFIFQYYREEENGRGNFPPRFSGLQFPNYSSELNVNALELDDSALYLCASSLRTSGRNEQFFGPGTRLTVL.

This chain joins TRBV7-8 and TRBJ2-7; D is unresolved. CDR1 is SGHVS, CDR2 FQNEAQ, per germline. This CDR3 contains 15 residues. V was trimmed by 4 bases and J by 3 bases, leaving 16 bases between them. CDR3 region: CASSSSTDRNYEQYF. CDR3 coding DNA: TGTGCCAGCAGCTCGTCAACGGACCGAAACTACGAGCAGTACTTC.

This clone appeared a single time. This chain joins TRBV7-9 and TRBJ2-7, with 7 bases identical to TRBD2. This CDR3 region has 14 residues. Germline trimming cut 7 bases from V and 3 bases from J; bases unmatched to any gene: 9. CDR1 is SEHNR and CDR2 is FQNEAQ in the germline V gene (reference sequence). CDR3 residues: CASKPLRGSYEQYF. DNA for the CDR3: TGTGCCAGCAAACCACTCCGCGGGAGCTACGAGCAGTACTTC.

The chain is built from TRBV18 and TRBJ2-2; 8 positions agree with TRBD1. Germline-derived CDR1 and CDR2 are KGHSH and LQKENI. The CDR3 is made up of 15 amino acids. Trimming took 4 bases from V and 5 from J; bases not matched to a gene: 6. This chain's CDR3 is CASSRDRGGTGELFF. The CDR3 DNA reads TGTGCCAGCTCACGCGACAGGGGAGGAACCGGGGAGCTGTTTTTT.